A selection of T cell receptor beta chains follows, all from one sample in a study of T cells in Graves' hyperthyroidism and ophthalmopathy. In TCRdb, the multiplex PCR reads were re-called with MiXCR into one record per CDR3 protein. The table lists a few hundred thousand distinct CDR3 sequences, around 15% of them singletons, with roughly a fifth in the top ten. Input material: blood. The source of these receptors is a woman in her 30s with Graves' ophthalmopathy. Both conserved end residues are part of each CDR3. Fields, in order: J gene, CDR3 length, clone size, V gene, CDR3 protein. Clone size is not always given. Where it is, it says once, few, many or a class for expanded clones.

TRBJ1-2 | 15 | few | TRBV5-1 | CASSSTPGYNYGYTF
TRBJ2-3 | 15 | few | TRBV24-1 | CATSDPKRSTDTQYF
TRBJ1-2 | 15 | NA | TRBV6-1 | CASSEFGWRSYGYTF
TRBJ2-6 | 16 | NA | TRBV7-2 | CASSLDGEGGANVLTF
TRBJ1-5 | 15 | many | TRBV6-1 | CASRETGFGNQPQHF
TRBJ2-5 | 12 | many | TRBV28 | CASSYGGETQYF
TRBJ2-2 | 15 | many | TRBV6-1 | CASSVHSEGTGELFF
TRBJ2-7 | 13 | many | TRBV11-2 | CASSSGPTYEQYF
TRBJ1-3 | 14 | NA | TRBV20-1 | CSASVLPDGNTIYF
TRBJ1-6 | 13 | few | TRBV29-1 | CSVGGGYNSPLHF
TRBJ2-4 | 16 | many | TRBV24-1 | CGLHRKGSLAKNIQYF
TRBJ1-6 | 14 | NA | TRBV19 | CASSDDRGWSPLHF
TRBJ2-3 | 15 | NA | TRBV27 | CASSTPLGRGDTQYF
TRBJ1-1 | 15 | many | TRBV20-1 | CSAKRPTGWNTEAFF
TRBJ1-4 | 15 | NA | TRBV12-3/TRBV12-4 | CASSSPGTGGEKLLF
TRBJ1-1 | 12 | few | TRBV19 | CASIFRGTEAFF
TRBJ1-2 | 15 | many | TRBV7-8 | CASSSGQGEYDGYTF
TRBJ2-2 | 14 | NA | TRBV12-3/TRBV12-4 | CASSRWVNTGELFF
TRBJ1-6 | 17 | NA | TRBV19 | CASSTPARRGINSPLHF
TRBJ2-3 | 18 | few | TRBV4-1 | CASSLSLRAGPKKDTQYF
TRBJ1-1 | 14 | NA | TRBV18 | CASSRVDGNTEAFF
TRBJ1-4 | 14 | many | TRBV28 | CASSPGGGNEKLFF
TRBJ1-1 | 14 | many | TRBV15 | CATSRDSAGTEAFF
TRBJ2-7 | 14 | NA | TRBV7-8 | CASSLSTGHYEQYF
TRBJ2-1 | 13 | few | TRBV7-2 | CATGEGVHNEQFF
TRBJ1-5 | 14 | many | TRBV2 | CASRRGQGLQPQHF
TRBJ1-4 | 14 | many | TRBV7-9 | CASSSDSLGEKLFF